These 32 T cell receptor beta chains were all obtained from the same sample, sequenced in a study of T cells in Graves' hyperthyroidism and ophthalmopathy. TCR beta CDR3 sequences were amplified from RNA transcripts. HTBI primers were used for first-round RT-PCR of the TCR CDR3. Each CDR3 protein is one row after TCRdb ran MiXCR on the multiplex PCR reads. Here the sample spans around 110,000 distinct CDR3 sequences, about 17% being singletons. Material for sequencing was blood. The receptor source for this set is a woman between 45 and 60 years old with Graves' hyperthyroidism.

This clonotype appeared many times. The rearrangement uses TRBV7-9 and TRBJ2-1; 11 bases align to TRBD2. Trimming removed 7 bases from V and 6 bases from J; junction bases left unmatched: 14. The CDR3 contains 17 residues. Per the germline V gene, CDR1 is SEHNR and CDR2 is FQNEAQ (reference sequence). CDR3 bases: TGTGCCAGCACCCGGGACCGAACTAGCGGGAGTGTCAATGAGCAGTTCTTC. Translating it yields CASTRDRTSGSVNEQFF. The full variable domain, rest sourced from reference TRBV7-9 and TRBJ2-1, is DTGVSQNPRHKITKRGQNVTFRCDPISEHNRLYWYRQTLGQGPEFLTYFQNEAQLEKSRLLSDRFSAERPKGSFSTLEIQRTEQGDSAMYLCASTRDRTSGSVNEQFFGPGTRLTVL.

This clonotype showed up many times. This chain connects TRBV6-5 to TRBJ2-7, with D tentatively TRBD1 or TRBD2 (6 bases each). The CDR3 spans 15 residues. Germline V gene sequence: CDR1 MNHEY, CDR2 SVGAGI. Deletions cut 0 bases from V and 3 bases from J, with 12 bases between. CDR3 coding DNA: TGTGCCAGCAGTTACTCGGGGGGCCTCCTCTACGAGCAGTACTTC. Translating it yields CASSYSGGLLYEQYF.

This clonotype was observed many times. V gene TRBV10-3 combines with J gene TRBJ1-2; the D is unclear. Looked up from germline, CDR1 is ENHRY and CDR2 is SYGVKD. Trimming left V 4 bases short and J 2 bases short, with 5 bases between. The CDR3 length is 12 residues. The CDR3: CAISVGNYGYTF. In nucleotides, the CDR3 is TGTGCCATCAGTGTCGGGAACTATGGCTACACCTTC.

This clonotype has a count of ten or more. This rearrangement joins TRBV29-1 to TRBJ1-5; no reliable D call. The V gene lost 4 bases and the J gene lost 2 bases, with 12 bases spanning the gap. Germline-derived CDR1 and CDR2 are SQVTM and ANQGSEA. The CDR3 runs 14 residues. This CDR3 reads CSVAEGTGNQPQHF. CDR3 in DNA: TGCAGCGTTGCAGAGGGAACGGGCAATCAGCCCCAGCATTTT.

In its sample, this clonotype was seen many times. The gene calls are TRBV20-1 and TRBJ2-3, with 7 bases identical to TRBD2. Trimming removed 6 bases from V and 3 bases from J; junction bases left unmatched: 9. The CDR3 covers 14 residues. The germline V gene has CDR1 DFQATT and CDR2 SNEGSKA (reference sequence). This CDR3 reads CSATREPYTDTQYF. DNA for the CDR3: TGCAGTGCCACGCGGGAGCCCTATACAGATACGCAGTATTTT.

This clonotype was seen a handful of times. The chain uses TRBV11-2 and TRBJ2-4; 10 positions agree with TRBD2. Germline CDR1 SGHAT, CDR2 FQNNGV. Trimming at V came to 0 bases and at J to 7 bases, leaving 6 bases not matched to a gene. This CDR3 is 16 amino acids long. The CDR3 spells CASSLDPSGRWNIQYF. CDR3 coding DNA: TGTGCCAGCAGCTTAGACCCTAGCGGGAGATGGAACATTCAGTACTTC.

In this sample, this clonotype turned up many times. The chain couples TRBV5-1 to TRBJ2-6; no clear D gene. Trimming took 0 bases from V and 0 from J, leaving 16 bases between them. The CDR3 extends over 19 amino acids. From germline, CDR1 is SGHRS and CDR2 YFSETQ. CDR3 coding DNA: TGCGCCAGCAGCTTGGCCCCCGCAGGTCAAAGCTCTGGGGCCAACGTCCTGACTTTC. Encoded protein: CASSLAPAGQSSGANVLTF.

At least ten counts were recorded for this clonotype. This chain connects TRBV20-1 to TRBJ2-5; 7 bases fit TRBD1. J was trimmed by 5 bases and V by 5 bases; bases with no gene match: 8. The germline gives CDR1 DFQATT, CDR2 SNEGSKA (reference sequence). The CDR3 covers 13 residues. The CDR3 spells CSAVTGIGETQYF. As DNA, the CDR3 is TGCAGTGCTGTGACAGGGATTGGGGAGACCCAGTACTTC.

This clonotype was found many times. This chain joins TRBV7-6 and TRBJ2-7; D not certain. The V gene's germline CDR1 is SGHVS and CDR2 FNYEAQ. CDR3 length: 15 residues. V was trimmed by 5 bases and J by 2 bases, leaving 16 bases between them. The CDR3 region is CASSPRPDTPYEQYF. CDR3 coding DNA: TGTGCCAGCAGCCCCAGGCCTGATACCCCCTACGAGCAGTACTTC.

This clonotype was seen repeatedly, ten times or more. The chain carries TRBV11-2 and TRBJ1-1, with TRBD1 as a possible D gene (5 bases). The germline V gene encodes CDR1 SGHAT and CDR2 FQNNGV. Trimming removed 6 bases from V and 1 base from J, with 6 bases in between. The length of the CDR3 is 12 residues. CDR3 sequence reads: CASRRGNTEAFF. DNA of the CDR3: TGTGCCAGCAGAAGGGGGAACACTGAAGCTTTCTTT.

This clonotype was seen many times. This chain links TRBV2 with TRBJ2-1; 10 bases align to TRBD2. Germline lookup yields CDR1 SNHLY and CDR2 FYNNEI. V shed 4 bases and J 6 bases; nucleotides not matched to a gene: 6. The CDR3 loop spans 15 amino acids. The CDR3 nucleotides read TGTGCCAGCAGTGGAAGCGGGAGGGCCGTCAATGAGCAGTTCTTC. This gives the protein CASSGSGRAVNEQFF.

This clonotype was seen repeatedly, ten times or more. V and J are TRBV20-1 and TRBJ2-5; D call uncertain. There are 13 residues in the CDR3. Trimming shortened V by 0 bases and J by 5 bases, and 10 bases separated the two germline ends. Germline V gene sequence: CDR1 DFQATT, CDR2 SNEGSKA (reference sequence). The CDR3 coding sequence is TGCAGTGCTAGAGACTTTTCACAGGAGACCCAGTACTTC. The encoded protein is CSARDFSQETQYF.

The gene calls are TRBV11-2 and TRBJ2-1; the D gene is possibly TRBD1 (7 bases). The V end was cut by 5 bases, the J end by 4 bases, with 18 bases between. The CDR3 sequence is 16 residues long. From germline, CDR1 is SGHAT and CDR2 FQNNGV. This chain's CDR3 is CASSPRRGQLYNEQFF. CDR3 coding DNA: TGTGCCAGCAGCCCTCGGAGGGGACAGCTGTACAATGAGCAGTTCTTC.

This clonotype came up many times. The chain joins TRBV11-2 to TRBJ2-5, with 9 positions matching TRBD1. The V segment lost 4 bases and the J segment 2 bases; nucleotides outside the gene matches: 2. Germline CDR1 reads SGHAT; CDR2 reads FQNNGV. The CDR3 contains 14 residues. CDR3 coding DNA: TGTGCCAGCAGCTACGACAGGGGGCAAGAGACCCAGTACTTC. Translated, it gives CASSYDRGQETQYF. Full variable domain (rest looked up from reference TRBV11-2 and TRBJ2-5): EAGVAQSPRYKIIEKRQSVAFWCNPISGHATLYWYQQILGQGPKLLIQFQNNGVVDDSQLPKDRFSAERLKGVDSTLKIQPAKLEDSAVYLCASSYDRGQETQYFGPGTRLLVL.

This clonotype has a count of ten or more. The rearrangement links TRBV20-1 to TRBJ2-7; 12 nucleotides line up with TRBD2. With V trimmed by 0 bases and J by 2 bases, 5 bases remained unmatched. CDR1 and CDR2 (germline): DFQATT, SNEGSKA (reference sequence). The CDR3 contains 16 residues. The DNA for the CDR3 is TGCAGTGCTAGAGAGTTGACTAGCGGGAGCACCTACGAGCAGTACGTC. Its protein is CSARELTSGSTYEQYV.

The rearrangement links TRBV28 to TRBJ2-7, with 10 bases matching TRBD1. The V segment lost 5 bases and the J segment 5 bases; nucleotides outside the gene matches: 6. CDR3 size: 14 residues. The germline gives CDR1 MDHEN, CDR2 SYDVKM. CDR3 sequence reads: CASSGDRGWHEQYF. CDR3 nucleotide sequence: TGTGCCAGCAGTGGGGACAGGGGTTGGCACGAGCAGTACTTC.

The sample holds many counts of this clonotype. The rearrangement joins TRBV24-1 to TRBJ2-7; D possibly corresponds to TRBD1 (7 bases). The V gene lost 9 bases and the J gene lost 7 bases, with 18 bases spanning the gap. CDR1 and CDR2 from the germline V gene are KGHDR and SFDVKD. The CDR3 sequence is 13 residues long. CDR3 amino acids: CATGLAGGQEQYF. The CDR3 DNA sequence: TGTGCCACCGGATTAGCAGGGGGGCAGGAGCAGTACTTC.

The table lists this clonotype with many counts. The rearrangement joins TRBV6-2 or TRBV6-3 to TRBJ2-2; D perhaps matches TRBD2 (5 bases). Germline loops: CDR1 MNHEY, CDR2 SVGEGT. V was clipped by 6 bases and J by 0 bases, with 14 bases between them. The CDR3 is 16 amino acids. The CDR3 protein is CASRWSSGANTGELFF. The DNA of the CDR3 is TGTGCCAGCAGATGGTCCAGCGGAGCGAACACCGGGGAGCTGTTTTTT.

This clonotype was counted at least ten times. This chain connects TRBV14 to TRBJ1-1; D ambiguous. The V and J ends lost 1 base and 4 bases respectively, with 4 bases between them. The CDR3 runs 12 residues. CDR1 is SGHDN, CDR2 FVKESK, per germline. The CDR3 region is CASSQVPTEAFF. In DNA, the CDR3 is TGTGCCAGCAGCCAAGTCCCCACTGAAGCTTTCTTT.

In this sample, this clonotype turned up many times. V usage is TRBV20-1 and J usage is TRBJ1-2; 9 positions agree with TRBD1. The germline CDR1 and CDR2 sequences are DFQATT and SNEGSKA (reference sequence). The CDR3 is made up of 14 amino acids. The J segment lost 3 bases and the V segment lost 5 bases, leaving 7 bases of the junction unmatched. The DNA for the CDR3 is TGCAGTGCTGCCGGGACAGGGAAAGACTATGGCTACACCTTC. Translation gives CSAAGTGKDYGYTF.

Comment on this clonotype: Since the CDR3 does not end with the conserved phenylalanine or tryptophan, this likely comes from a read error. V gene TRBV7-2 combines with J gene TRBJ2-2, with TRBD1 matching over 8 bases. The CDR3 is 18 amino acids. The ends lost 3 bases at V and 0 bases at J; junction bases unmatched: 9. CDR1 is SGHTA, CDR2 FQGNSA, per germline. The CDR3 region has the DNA TGTGCCAGCAGCTTGGCCCTCCGGACAGGGACGAACACCGGGGAGCTGTTTTCT. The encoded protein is CASSLALRTGTNTGELFS.

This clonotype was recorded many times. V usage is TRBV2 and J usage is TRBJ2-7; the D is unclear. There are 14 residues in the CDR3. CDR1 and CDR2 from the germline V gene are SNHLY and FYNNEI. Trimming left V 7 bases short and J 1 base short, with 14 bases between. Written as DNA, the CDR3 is TGTGCCAGCAAACCCCAGGTGGTTTCCTACGAGCAGTACTTC. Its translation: CASKPQVVSYEQYF.

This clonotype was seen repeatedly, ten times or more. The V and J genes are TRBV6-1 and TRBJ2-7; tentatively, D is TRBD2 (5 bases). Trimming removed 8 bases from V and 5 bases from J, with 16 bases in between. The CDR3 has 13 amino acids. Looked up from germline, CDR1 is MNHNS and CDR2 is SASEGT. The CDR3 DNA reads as TGTGCCAGCCGCCCCCGGGAAGCGGACGAGCAGTACTTC. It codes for CASRPREADEQYF.

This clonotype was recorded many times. The CDR3, as DNA: TGCAGTGCTAGGCCCCAGGGGAATCAGCCCCAGCATTTT. As protein: CSARPQGNQPQHF. This sequence joins TRBV20-1 and TRBJ1-5, with D possibly matching TRBD1 (6 bases). From germline, CDR1 is DFQATT and CDR2 SNEGSKA (reference sequence). The CDR3 is 13 residues long. V lost 3 bases and J lost 4, with 10 bases in between.

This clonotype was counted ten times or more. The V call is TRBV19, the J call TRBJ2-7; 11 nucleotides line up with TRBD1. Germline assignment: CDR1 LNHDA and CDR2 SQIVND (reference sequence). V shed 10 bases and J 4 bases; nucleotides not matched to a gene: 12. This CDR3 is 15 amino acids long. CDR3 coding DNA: TGTGCCACCTCCTCCCTGGGGACAGGGGGGTACGAGCAGTACTTC. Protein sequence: CATSSLGTGGYEQYF.

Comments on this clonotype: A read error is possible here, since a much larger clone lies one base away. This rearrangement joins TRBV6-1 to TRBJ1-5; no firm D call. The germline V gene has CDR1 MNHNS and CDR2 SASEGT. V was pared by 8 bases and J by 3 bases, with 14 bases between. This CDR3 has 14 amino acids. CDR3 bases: TGTGCCAGCTCGAGTCAGAAAAACAATCAGCCCCAGCATTTT. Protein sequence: CASSSQKNNQPQHF.

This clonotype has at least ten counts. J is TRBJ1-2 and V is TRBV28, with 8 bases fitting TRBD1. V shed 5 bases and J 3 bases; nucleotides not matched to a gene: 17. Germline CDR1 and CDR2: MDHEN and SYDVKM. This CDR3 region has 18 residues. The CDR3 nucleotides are TGTGCCAGCAGTCCATCCCACCGGCGGACAGGGTATTACTATGGCTACACCTTC. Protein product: CASSPSHRRTGYYYGYTF.

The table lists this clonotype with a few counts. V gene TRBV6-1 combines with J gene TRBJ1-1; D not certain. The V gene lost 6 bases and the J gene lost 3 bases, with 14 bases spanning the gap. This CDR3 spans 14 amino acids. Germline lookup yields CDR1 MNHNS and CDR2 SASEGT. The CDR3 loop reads CASSRERSDTEAFF. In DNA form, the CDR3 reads TGTGCCAGCAGCCGCGAACGGAGCGACACTGAAGCTTTCTTT.

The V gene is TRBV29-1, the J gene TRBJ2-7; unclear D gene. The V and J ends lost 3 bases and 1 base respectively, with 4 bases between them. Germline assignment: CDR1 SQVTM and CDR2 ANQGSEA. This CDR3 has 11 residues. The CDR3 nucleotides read TGCAGCGTTGAGAGGTCCTACGAGCAGTACTTC. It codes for CSVERSYEQYF.

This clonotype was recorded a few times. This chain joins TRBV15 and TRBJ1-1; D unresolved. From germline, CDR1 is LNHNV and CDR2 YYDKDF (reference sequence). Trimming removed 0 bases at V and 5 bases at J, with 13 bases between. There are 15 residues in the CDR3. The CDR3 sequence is CATSRDEVTKTEAFF. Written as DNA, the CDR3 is TGTGCCACCAGCAGAGATGAGGTGACCAAGACTGAAGCTTTCTTT.

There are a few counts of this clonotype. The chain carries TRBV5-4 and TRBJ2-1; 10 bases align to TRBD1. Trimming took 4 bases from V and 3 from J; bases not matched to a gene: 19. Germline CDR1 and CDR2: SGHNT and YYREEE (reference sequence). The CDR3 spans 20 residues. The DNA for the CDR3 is TGTGCCAGCAGCAACCTTGTGGGACAGGGGAGGTTTGGCTTCTACAATGAGCAGTTCTTC. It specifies CASSNLVGQGRFGFYNEQFF. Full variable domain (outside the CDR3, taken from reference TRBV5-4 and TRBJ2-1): ETGVTQSPTHLIKTRGQQVTLRCSSQSGHNTVSWYQQALGQGPQFIFQYYREEENGRGNFPPRFSGLQFPNYSSELNVNALELDDSALYLCASSNLVGQGRFGFYNEQFFGPGTRLTVL.

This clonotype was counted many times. CDR3 sequence: CASSLVAAPMNTEAFF. As DNA, the CDR3 is TGCGCCAGCAGCTTGGTTGCCGCGCCGATGAACACTGAAGCTTTCTTT. The J gene is TRBJ1-1, the V gene TRBV5-1, with D hard to call. V dropped 0 bases and J dropped 0 bases, with 12 bases sitting between them. CDR3 length: 16 amino acids. Germline V gives CDR1 SGHRS, CDR2 YFSETQ.